These 17 T cell receptor beta chains originate from one sample sequenced in a study of T cell responses to AZD1222 COVID-19 vaccine. The table came from immunoSEQ multiplex PCR; TCRdb's copy has only in-frame clones and leaves some out. Seen here are tens of thousands of clones, 83% observed once, and the top ten hold 5.5% to 8%. This material consisted of peripheral blood, taken 28 days after the second AZD1222 dose. Source of these receptors: an adult who received the AZD1222 COVID-19 vaccine.

The chain uses TRBV7-9 and TRBJ1-1, with D perhaps matching TRBD1 (5 bases). The V end lost 7 bases, the J end lost 6 bases, and 18 bases lay between the germline ends. Germline V gene lookup returns CDR1 SEHNR and CDR2 FQNEAQ (reference sequence). CDR3 length: 14 residues. CDR3: CASNRDVLGPEAFF. The CDR3 DNA is TGTGCCAGCAACCGGGACGTCTTGGGACCTGAAGCTTTCTTT.

This clone was found a few times. The chain links TRBV4-3 to TRBJ1-1; D gene unclear. V lost 2 bases and J 4 bases, leaving 14 bases between the germline ends. This CDR3 spans 15 amino acids. Germline CDR1 is LGHNA and CDR2 is YSLEER. The CDR3 DNA is TGCGCCAGCAGCCAAACGGCGGACCTGGGCACTGAAGCTTTCTTT. This gives the protein CASSQTADLGTEAFF.

The CDR3, as DNA: TGTGCCAGCAGTGACGGGGCCCTGTTCACCGGGGAGCTGTTTTTT. Protein: CASSDGALFTGELFF. The chain uses TRBV6-1 and TRBJ2-2; the D gene could be TRBD1 or TRBD2 (5 bases each). V was pared by 3 bases and J by 4 bases, with 12 bases between. This CDR3 has 15 amino acids. Germline-derived CDR1 and CDR2 are MNHNS and SASEGT.

As DNA, the CDR3 is TGTGCCAGCAGCTACTCGGGGGGAAATCAGCCCCAGCATTTT. Translated, it gives CASSYSGGNQPQHF. The chain carries TRBV7-2 and TRBJ1-5, with a tentative D call TRBD1 (5 bases). Trimming took 4 bases from V and 4 from J, leaving 11 bases between them. The V gene's germline CDR1 is SGHTA and CDR2 FQGNSA. This CDR3 region has 14 residues. The entire variable domain, with the rest obtained from reference TRBV7-2 and TRBJ1-5, is as follows: GAGVSQSPSNKVTEKGKDVELRCDPISGHTALYWYRQSLGQGLEFLIYFQGNSAPDKSGLPSDRFSAERTGGSVSTLTIQRTQQEDSAVYLCASSYSGGNQPQHFGDGTRLSIL.

This rearrangement joins TRBV6-2 or TRBV6-3 to TRBJ2-1; D is possibly TRBD1 or TRBD2 (6 bases each). CDR1 is MNHEY and CDR2 is SVGEGT in the germline V gene. V lost 1 base and J 9 bases, leaving 7 bases between the germline ends. The CDR3 spans 12 residues. This chain's CDR3 is CASSYWGAEQFF. The CDR3 region has the DNA TGTGCCAGCAGTTACTGGGGGGCTGAGCAGTTCTTC.

On this clone: At the DNA level, this CDR3 is encoded by other sequences in the same sample as well. The rearrangement uses TRBV11-3 and TRBJ2-1; TRBD1 matches at 8 bases. The CDR3 extends over 16 amino acids. Germline V gene data show CDR1 as SGHNT and CDR2 as YENEEA. V shed 4 bases and J 3 bases; nucleotides not matched to a gene: 8. In nucleotides, the CDR3 is TGTGCCAGCAGCTCGAGGACAGGGTCAGGCTACAATGAGCAGTTCTTC. It translates to CASSSRTGSGYNEQFF.

The chain couples TRBV5-1 to TRBJ2-5; 10 bases match TRBD2. The CDR3 sequence is 14 residues long. Trimming removed 8 bases from V and 6 bases from J; junction bases left unmatched: 10. The germline V gene encodes CDR1 SGHRS and CDR2 YFSETQ. The CDR3 sequence: CASTISGGAKTQYF. CDR3 nucleotide sequence: TGCGCCAGTACGATAAGCGGGGGGGCAAAGACCCAGTACTTC.

The sample holds a few counts of this clone. CDR3 sequence (DNA): TGTGCCAGCAGTGAAGGGACAGCCCCCCGAGAGACCCAGTACTTC. This codes for CASSEGTAPRETQYF. The V gene is TRBV2, the J gene TRBJ2-5, with a weak D call TRBD1 (6 bases). The CDR3 is 15 residues long. V lost 1 base and J 4 bases, leaving 13 bases between the germline ends. Germline assignment: CDR1 SNHLY and CDR2 FYNNEI. The full variable domain, rest sourced from reference TRBV2 and TRBJ2-5, is EPEVTQTPSHQVTQMGQEVILRCVPISNHLYFYWYRQILGQKVEFLVSFYNNEISEKSEIFDDQFSVERPDGSNFTLKIRSTKLEDSAMYFCASSEGTAPRETQYFGPGTRLLVL.

This chain joins TRBV6-5 and TRBJ1-5; no firm D call. Trimming took off 2 bases at V and 2 bases at J, with 13 bases between the two ends. Germline CDR1 is MNHEY and CDR2 is SVGAGI. This CDR3 contains 16 residues. The CDR3, as DNA: TGTGCCAGCAGTTACCGCCGTGTCGGAGGCAATCAGCCCCAGCATTTT. Residues: CASSYRRVGGNQPQHF.

This clone appeared a single time. The V gene is TRBV11-2, the J gene TRBJ2-2; D perhaps matches TRBD1 (6 bases). The CDR3 sequence is 16 residues long. Germline V CDR1 and CDR2: SGHAT, FQNNGV. V lost 5 bases and J 3 bases, leaving 16 bases between the germline ends. The DNA for the CDR3 is TGTGCCAGCAGCCGAGCGCAGGGGCGAGACACCGGGGAGCTGTTTTTT. Protein: CASSRAQGRDTGELFF.

This clone was observed a few times. This chain connects TRBV3-1 (or the pseudogene TRBV3-2) to TRBJ2-7; 11 nucleotides agree with TRBD2. Trimming removed 2 bases from V and 1 base from J; junction bases left unmatched: 4. CDR1 and CDR2 (germline): LGHDT, YNNKEL (reference sequence). The CDR3 extends over 16 amino acids. The CDR3: CASSQLAGGPSYEQYF. Here the CDR3 DNA reads TGTGCCAGCAGCCAACTAGCGGGGGGCCCGTCCTACGAGCAGTACTTC.

This chain joins TRBV4-1 and TRBJ1-2; possibly TRBD1 for D (5 bases). CDR1 is MGHRA and CDR2 is YSYEKL in the germline V gene. V lost 0 bases and J 7 bases, leaving 15 bases between the germline ends. The CDR3 totals 15 residues. This CDR3 reads CASSQEAGYLSGYTF. CDR3 nucleotides: TGCGCCAGCAGCCAAGAGGCAGGGTACCTCTCTGGCTACACCTTC.

The chain uses TRBV6-6 and TRBJ1-2; D uncertain. The CDR3 totals 16 residues. From germline, CDR1 is MNHNY and CDR2 SVGAGI (reference sequence). Trimming cost V 2 bases and J 3 bases, with 16 bases left between them. This CDR3 reads CASSYRFEGPHYGYTF. CDR3 nucleotide sequence: TGTGCCAGCAGTTACCGCTTCGAAGGGCCCCACTATGGCTACACCTTC.

Regarding this clone: A junction end diverges from the germline sequence, so it may reflect a read error. This chain uses TRBV9 with TRBJ1-4; no clear D. Germline-derived CDR1 and CDR2 are SGDLS and YYNGEE. The CDR3 runs to 11 residues. The CDR3 spells CASSPIGLSHF. In DNA form, the CDR3 reads TGTGCCAGCAGCCCCATCGGGTTATCGCATTTT.

The chain recombines TRBV4-1 with TRBJ1-2; D is perhaps TRBD1 (5 bases). Trimming pared 4 bases from V and 4 bases from J, leaving 16 bases between. The V gene's germline CDR1 is MGHRA and CDR2 YSYEKL. There are 15 residues in the CDR3. The CDR3 sequence: CASSPGPRSTYGYTF. The CDR3 DNA follows: TGCGCCAGCAGCCCGGGACCCCGATCTACCTATGGCTACACCTTC.

This chain uses TRBV1 with TRBJ2-2; TRBD2 was called by the table and not checked on the DNA. TRBV1 is shown as a pseudogene. This CDR3 has 13 residues. In DNA form, the CDR3 reads TGCACCCACGGTAGCGGGGTTGCCGGGGAGCTGTTTTTT. Encoded protein: CTHGSGVAGELFF.

The chain is built from TRBV6-6 and TRBJ2-3; D not resolved. The CDR3 length is 11 residues. Looked up from germline, CDR1 is MNHNY and CDR2 is SVGAGI (reference sequence). The germline V and J ends were trimmed by 8 bases and 6 bases, with 9 bases remaining between them. CDR3: CASGRVDTQYF. The CDR3 region has the DNA TGTGCCAGCGGGCGCGTTGATACGCAGTATTTT.